This TCR beta chain is from a study of T-cell memory formation after mild COVID-19. On the study more broadly: For the most part, TCR clusters were specific to one donor. Points from the study as a whole: The study found contracting CD4+ clones mainly in CM and EM and contracting CD8+ clones in EMRA. Pre-infection memory harbored some responding clones, suggesting cross-reactive memory joined.

About this clonotype itself: Its cognate antigen is unknown.

V lost 3 bases and J lost 6; bases outside the gene matches: 9. CDR1 is KGHSH, CDR2 LQKENI, per germline. The CDR3 totals 16 residues. TCRdb used MiXCR to reprocess the 5' RACE reads, holding one entry per CDR3 protein. The table has about 110,000 distinct CDR3 sequences, 15% to 20% seen once. The sequence was collected from a man between 18 and 29 years old who had mild COVID-19 (a few samples of this study predate the infection). Cell type and time point are not known. What was sequenced was PBMCs or a T cell subset sorted from them (not recorded which). This rearrangement joins TRBV18 to TRBJ2-3, with TRBD2 matching 10 bases. The CDR3 DNA is TGTGCCAGCTCACCGGGACAAGCGGGGGGGGCCGATACGCAGTATTTT. The encoded protein is CASSPGQAGGADTQYF.